A selection of T cell receptor beta chains follows, all from one sample in a study of T cells after yellow fever vaccination. TCRdb processed the 5' RACE reads anew with MiXCR; each CDR3 protein has one entry. The sample gives some 600,000 distinct CDR3 sequences, about 17% of which show up once; 15% to 20% is in the top ten. Source: PBMCs, taken roughly 5 days after the first yellow fever vaccination. These receptors originate from a man between 18 and 29 years old who received the YFV17D yellow fever vaccine. Each CDR3 is given with its conserved first and last residue. A D gene is named only where the DNA matches it firmly. Where a row states a size, it is once, few, many or the class of an expanded clone; other rows omit it.

>NA|15|TRBV4-3|TRBJ1-5|NA
TGCGCCAGCAGCCAAGATGTTGCCAGCAATCAGCCCCAGCATTTT
CASSQDVASNQPQHF
>few|13|TRBV29-1|TRBJ1-1|NA
TGCAGCGTCTTTTGGGAAGCGAACACTGAAGCTTTCTTT
CSVFWEANTEAFF
>many|12|TRBV18|TRBJ2-3|NA
TGTGCCAGCTCACCTACCCGGGATACGCAGTATTTT
CASSPTRDTQYF
>NA|14|TRBV27|TRBJ2-3|TRBD1
TGTGCCAGCACCGGGACAGGGTACACAGATACGCAGTATTTT
CASTGTGYTDTQYF
>NA|14|TRBV5-1|TRBJ2-1|NA
TGCGCCAGCAGCTTGGGAGAGGGCTGGCATGAGCAGTTCTTC
CASSLGEGWHEQFF
>few|16|TRBV20-1|TRBJ1-5|TRBD1
TGCAGTGCTAGAGACCCACCAGGGGGCCTCGATCAGCCCCAGCATTTT
CSARDPPGGLDQPQHF
>NA|13|TRBV28|TRBJ2-7|NA
TGTGCCAGCAGTTTAACAGGAAAGTACGAGCAGTACTTC
CASSLTGKYEQYF
>few|15|TRBV6-2/TRBV6-3|TRBJ1-5|TRBD1
TGTGCCAGCAGTTACTCGACAGGGGGCCGTCAGCCCCAGCATTTT
CASSYSTGGRQPQHF
>once|14|TRBV12-3/TRBV12-4|TRBJ2-1|NA
TGTGCCAGCAGGTTACGCAGTTCCTACAATGAGCAGTTCTTC
CASRLRSSYNEQFF
>NA|17|TRBV6-2/TRBV6-3|TRBJ2-3|TRBD2
TGTGCCAGCAGTAAAAGACTAGCGGGGGCTACCCCAGATACGCAGTATTTT
CASSKRLAGATPDTQYF
>NA|14|TRBV7-9|TRBJ2-1|NA
TGTGCCTTCAATTCCCTGACAGAGGGTTATGAGCAGTTCTTC
CAFNSLTEGYEQFF
>NA|13|TRBV2|TRBJ2-5|TRBD2
TGTGCCACCCCGGGACTAGCCCGAGAGACCCAGTACTTC
CATPGLARETQYF
>NA|15|TRBV12-3/TRBV12-4|TRBJ1-2|NA
TGTGCCAGCAGTTTAGAGGAGGGTTTGAGCTATGGCTACACCTTC
CASSLEEGLSYGYTF
>NA|12|TRBV20-1|TRBJ1-4|NA
TGCAGTGCTAGGGGTGAGGAGAAAAAACTGTTTTTT
CSARGEEKKLFF
>NA|15|TRBV11-2|TRBJ2-7|NA
TGTGCCAGCAGCTTAGGGTCAGGGAGTCTAGACGAGCAGTACTTC
CASSLGSGSLDEQYF
>NA|16|TRBV29-1|TRBJ2-7|NA
TGCAGCGTTGAGGGGGTTAGGGACGGCGAATCCTACGAGCAGTACTTC
CSVEGVRDGESYEQYF
>many|15|TRBV3-1|TRBJ2-7|TRBD1
TGTGCCAGCAGCCAACCGACAGGGGGCCGGAACGAGCAGTACTTC
CASSQPTGGRNEQYF
>NA|13|TRBV7-2|TRBJ1-2|TRBD1
TGTGCCAGCAGCCAAACGGGGACAGATGGCTACACCTTC
CASSQTGTDGYTF
>NA|18|TRBV7-3|TRBJ2-1|NA
TGTGCCAGCAGCTTAATGTCAACAACCCAAGGTCGTTCCGATGAGCAGTTCTTC
CASSLMSTTQGRSDEQFF
>few|16|TRBV6-1|TRBJ2-5|TRBD1
TGTGCCAGCAGTCGCCGAGGCAGGGGGTTTAGCGAGACCCAGTACTTC
CASSRRGRGFSETQYF
>few|14|TRBV6-2/TRBV6-3|TRBJ1-6|NA
TGTGCCAGCAGTTACGACAGAGCCTGGTCACCCCTCCACTTT
CASSYDRAWSPLHF
>NA|14|TRBV6-1|TRBJ2-3|TRBD1
TGTGCCAGCAGTCGGACAGGTTGGGCGGATACGCAGTATTTT
CASSRTGWADTQYF
>few|13|TRBV7-3|TRBJ2-1|NA
TGTGCCAGCAGCTTAAACTCGGGGAATGAGCAGTTCTTC
CASSLNSGNEQFF
>NA|15|TRBV7-2|TRBJ2-3|NA
TGTGCCAGCAGTCGGGCCAGGGGCTTCACAGATACGCAGTATTTT
CASSRARGFTDTQYF
>few|17|TRBV28|TRBJ1-2|NA
TGTGCCAGCAGTTTCAGAGGGTATTCGGACACCTTCTATGGCTACACCTTC
CASSFRGYSDTFYGYTF
>once|13|TRBV5-5|TRBJ1-5|TRBD1
TGTGCCAGCAGTCGCGACAGGGACTCGCCCCAGCATTTT
CASSRDRDSPQHF
>few|18|TRBV7-3|TRBJ2-3|TRBD2
TGTGCCAGCAGCCGAGGACTAGCGGGGGGGCTTGTCACAGATACGCAGTATTTT
CASSRGLAGGLVTDTQYF
>many|13|TRBV6-2/TRBV6-3|TRBJ2-1|NA
TGTGCCAGCAGTTACGCGCAAAGGTATGAGCAGTTCTTC
CASSYAQRYEQFF
>few|13|TRBV7-9|TRBJ1-2|NA
TGTGCCAGCAGCGCAGGGGTCGGGTATGGCTACACCTTC
CASSAGVGYGYTF
>NA|16|TRBV25-1|TRBJ2-5|NA
TGTGCCATGGAGTTCCGGGACTCCCGAGGGCAAGAGACCCAGTACTTC
CAMEFRDSRGQETQYF
>many|17|TRBV4-1|TRBJ1-1|NA
TGCGCCAGCAGCCAAGATAGGAGCCCGCAGGTTGGCACTGAAGCTTTCTTT
CASSQDRSPQVGTEAFF
>few|17|TRBV7-6|TRBJ2-2|TRBD1
TGTGCCAGCAGCGTCGGAACAGGGGCGATAAACACCGGGGAGCTGTTTTTT
CASSVGTGAINTGELFF
>few|13|TRBV29-1|TRBJ2-2|NA
TGCAGCGTTCTTGTGGTGGGTTCCGGGGAGCTGTTTTTT
CSVLVVGSGELFF
>NA|11|TRBV10-3|TRBJ1-2|NA
TGTGCCATCAGCGAGCGTAATGGCTACACCTTC
CAISERNGYTF
>NA|14|TRBV5-1|TRBJ2-7|TRBD2
TGCGCCAGCAGCTCGGGGACTAGCATCGACGAGCAGTACTTC
CASSSGTSIDEQYF
>NA|13|TRBV2|TRBJ2-2|NA
TGTGCCAGCAGTGAAGGACACACCGGGGAGCTGTTTTTT
CASSEGHTGELFF
>NA|15|TRBV6-5|TRBJ1-1|NA
TGTGCCAGCAGTTACTCGGTAAAAGGGTCGGCTGAAGCTTTCTTT
CASSYSVKGSAEAFF
>few|16|TRBV21-1|TRBJ2-7|NA
TGTGCCAGCAGCAAAAAAGGAAAACAGGCGTCCTACGAGCAGTACTTC
CASSKKGKQASYEQYF
>few|14|TRBV7-8|TRBJ2-3|NA
TGTGCCAGCAGCCTGGACTTAACCGCAGATACGCAGTATTTT
CASSLDLTADTQYF
>few|15|TRBV27|TRBJ2-6|NA
TGTGCCAGCAGTGAGGGGGGGGCCGGGGCCAACGTCCTGACTTTC
CASSEGGAGANVLTF
>NA|13|TRBV18|TRBJ1-2|NA
TGTGCCAGCTCACCCAGCCGACAGGATGGCTACACCTTC
CASSPSRQDGYTF
>NA|15|TRBV7-3|TRBJ1-1|TRBD1
TGTGCCAGCAGCTCACAGGGGGCCGCGAACACTGAAGCTTTCTTT
CASSSQGAANTEAFF
>NA|16|TRBV9|TRBJ2-1|NA
TGTGCCAGCAGCGTAGAGGTGGCGAGACCCGACAATGAGCAGTTCTTC
CASSVEVARPDNEQFF
>NA|14|TRBV5-1|TRBJ2-3|TRBD2
TGCGCCAGCAGCGAGGGACTAGAAACAGATACGCAGTATTTT
CASSEGLETDTQYF
>NA|17|TRBV20-1|TRBJ1-1|NA
TGCAGTGCTAGAGGCCGGATGAGGACGTATGCGAACACTGAAGCTTTCTTT
CSARGRMRTYANTEAFF
>few|13|TRBV29-1|TRBJ2-5|NA
TGCAGCGCCGGTCGCAGGGGAGAAGAGACCCAGTACTTC
CSAGRRGEETQYF
>many|13|TRBV7-6|TRBJ2-5|NA
TGTGCCAGCAGCTTAGCGATACAAGAGACCCAGTACTTC
CASSLAIQETQYF
>few|15|TRBV6-4|TRBJ2-7|NA
TGTGCCAGCAGTGCCACAGGAGGGAATACCGACGAGCAGTACTTC
CASSATGGNTDEQYF
>NA|13|TRBV12-3/TRBV12-4|TRBJ1-5|NA
TGTGCCAGCACGCAGGGTTGGAATCAGCCCCAGCATTTT
CASTQGWNQPQHF
>NA|14|TRBV4-2|TRBJ2-3|NA
TGTGCCAGCAGCCCCCAGACGGGGCCAGATACGCAGTATTTT
CASSPQTGPDTQYF
>NA|15|TRBV19|TRBJ2-1|NA
TGTGCCAGTAGTATAGATGGACGGGTTGCCAATGAGCAGTTCTTC
CASSIDGRVANEQFF
>NA|12|TRBV5-6|TRBJ1-6|NA
TGTGCCAGCAGCTTTTGGGATTCACCCCTCCACTTT
CASSFWDSPLHF
>few|16|TRBV7-9|TRBJ2-3|NA
TGTGCCAGCAGCATGATTTGGGGGGGCGGCACAGATACGCAGTATTTT
CASSMIWGGGTDTQYF